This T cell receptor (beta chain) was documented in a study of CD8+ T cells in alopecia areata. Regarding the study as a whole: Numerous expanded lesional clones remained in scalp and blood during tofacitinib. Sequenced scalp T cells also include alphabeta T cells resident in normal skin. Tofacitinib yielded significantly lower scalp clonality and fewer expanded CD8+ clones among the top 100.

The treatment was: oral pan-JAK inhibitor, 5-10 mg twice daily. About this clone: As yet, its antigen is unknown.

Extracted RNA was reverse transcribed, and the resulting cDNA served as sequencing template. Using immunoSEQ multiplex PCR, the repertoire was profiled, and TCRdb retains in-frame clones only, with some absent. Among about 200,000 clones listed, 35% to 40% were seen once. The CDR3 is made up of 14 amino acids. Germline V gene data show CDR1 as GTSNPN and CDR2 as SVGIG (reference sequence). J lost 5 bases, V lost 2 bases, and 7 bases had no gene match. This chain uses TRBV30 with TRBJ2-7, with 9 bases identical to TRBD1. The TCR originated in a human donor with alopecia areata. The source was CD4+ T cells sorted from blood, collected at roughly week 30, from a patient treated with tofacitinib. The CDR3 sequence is CAWSSPGQGNEQYF. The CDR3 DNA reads TGTGCCTGGAGTTCTCCGGGACAGGGCAACGAGCAGTACTTC.